These 11 T cell receptor beta chains were all obtained from the same sample, sequenced in a study of blood T cells in healthy people across ages (dated by TCRdb to the mid-2010s). The library was obtained by 5' RACE. The run used an Illumina HiSeq 2500. A second about 7 to 12 cycle PCR used a sample-barcoded 5' primer and a J-beta primer mix. Clones were called with MiXCR by TCRdb after fastp trimmed the public reads at Q25, and only in-frame beta chains were retained. Rows matching on CDR3 protein sequence are summarized as one entry with the most common DNA and genes. For this sample there are some 1.4 million distinct CDR3 sequences; around 42% appear just once. Of the sample, under 8% falls within the top ten clones. The sequenced sample consisted of blood. These receptors were taken from a young woman in good health.

The rearrangement joins TRBV2 to TRBJ2-2; 7 nucleotides line up with TRBD2. CDR1 and CDR2 (germline): SNHLY, FYNNEI. This CDR3 comprises 16 residues. The ends lost 5 bases at V and 2 bases at J; junction bases unmatched: 8. CDR3 DNA: TGTGCCAGCAGTCTATCCCGACTAGCAAACACCGGGGAGCTGTTTTTT. Its protein is CASSLSRLANTGELFF.

As concerns this clonotype: This could be a read error, since a much larger clone is one nucleotide away. The gene calls are TRBV29-1 and TRBJ2-5; the D gene is possibly TRBD2 (6 bases). Deletions cut 1 base from V and 11 bases from J, with 23 bases between. This CDR3 is built from 15 residues. CDR1 SQVTM and CDR2 ANQGSEA come from the germline V gene. Written as DNA, the CDR3 is TGCAGCGTTGAAGGGACACGGGACTCCTACAATGAGCAGTACTTC. This codes for CSVEGTRDSYNEQYF.

On this clonotype: This may come from a read error, since a much larger clone is one base off. This rearrangement joins TRBV20-1 to TRBJ2-1; D is undetermined. The germline V gene has CDR1 DFQATT and CDR2 SNEGSKA (reference sequence). The CDR3 covers 12 residues. The CDR3 nucleotides are TGCAGTGCTAGAGGGCATTACAATGATCAGTTCTTC. Translation: CSARGHYNDQFF.

There are a few counts of this clonotype. This sequence joins TRBV2 and TRBJ2-4; maybe TRBD2 (6 bases). The CDR3 is 15 amino acids. The germline V and J ends were trimmed by 1 base and 6 bases, with 13 bases remaining between them. Per germline, CDR1 SNHLY and CDR2 FYNNEI. The CDR3 DNA is TGTGCCAGCAGTGAAGTGGGACTGGGGGGAAACATTCAGTACTTC. This sequence encodes CASSEVGLGGNIQYF.

The V call is TRBV20-1, the J call TRBJ2-7; D uncertain. Trimming pared 1 base from V and 0 bases from J, leaving 10 bases between. This CDR3 is built from 14 residues. The germline V gene encodes CDR1 DFQATT and CDR2 SNEGSKA (reference sequence). The CDR3 DNA follows: TGCAGTGCTAGAGCCTCTCCGAGCTCCTACGAGCAGTACTTC. Translating gives CSARASPSSYEQYF.

The rearrangement links TRBV28 to TRBJ1-2; the D is unclear. CDR3 size: 15 residues. Trimming removed 4 bases from V and 4 bases from J, with 16 bases in between. Germline V gene lookup returns CDR1 MDHEN and CDR2 SYDVKM. The CDR3 spells CASSSPQRVAYGYTF. In DNA form, the CDR3 reads TGTGCCAGCAGTTCACCGCAGCGAGTGGCCTATGGCTACACCTTC.

This clonotype appeared a few times. The rearrangement joins TRBV6-2 or TRBV6-3 to TRBJ2-1; 9 bases map to TRBD2. This CDR3 spans 19 amino acids. Per the germline V gene, CDR1 is MNHEY and CDR2 is SVGEGT. Unmatched junction bases numbered 12, after V lost 1 base and J lost 2 bases. The chain's CDR3 is CASSYLVWVAGAPYNEQFF. For the CDR3, the DNA is TGTGCCAGCAGTTACTTGGTTTGGGTAGCGGGAGCCCCCTACAATGAGCAGTTCTTC.

This clonotype came up a few times. This chain connects TRBV3-1 to TRBJ2-3; tentatively, D is TRBD1 or TRBD2 (5 bases each). The germline V and J ends were trimmed by 4 bases and 2 bases, with 10 bases remaining between them. The germline CDR1 and CDR2 sequences are LGHDT and YNNKEL (reference sequence). This CDR3 has 14 residues. CDR3 coding DNA: TGTGCCAGCAGCCTCCGGGACCTCACAGATACGCAGTATTTT. It translates to CASSLRDLTDTQYF.

The V call is TRBV18, the J call TRBJ2-1; TRBD2 matches at 13 bases. The CDR3 has 15 residues. Germline CDR1 and CDR2: KGHSH and LQKENI. The J segment lost 8 bases and the V segment lost 5 bases, leaving 6 bases of the junction unmatched. Here the CDR3 DNA reads TGTGCCAGCTCATCGGGACTAGCGGGAAGGTATGAGCAGTTCTTC. It codes for CASSSGLAGRYEQFF.

This clonotype occurred once. The chain carries TRBV6-1 and TRBJ2-3; 9 nucleotides align to TRBD1. CDR1 MNHNS and CDR2 SASEGT come from the germline V gene. The J segment lost 2 bases and the V segment lost 10 bases, leaving 7 bases of the junction unmatched. The length of the CDR3 is 14 residues. The CDR3 loop reads CANRQGVDTDTQYF. In nucleotides, the CDR3 is TGTGCCAACCGACAGGGGGTGGACACAGATACGCAGTATTTT.

This clonotype appeared a few times. The chain's CDR3 is CASSLSANEKLFF. In DNA, the CDR3 is TGTGCCAGCAGCTTATCGGCTAATGAAAAACTGTTTTTT. The J gene is TRBJ1-4, the V gene TRBV7-2; unclear D gene. Germline CDR1 and CDR2: SGHTA and FQGNSA. The CDR3 runs to 13 residues. Trimming removed 2 bases from V and 3 bases from J, with 4 bases in between.